The 25 T cell receptor beta chains below were found in one sample sequenced in a study of T cells in tumors after PD-1 blockade. The protocol was immunoSEQ multiplex PCR, while the TCRdb copy is restricted to in-frame clones and leaves out a portion. In the table there are roughly 48,000 clones, around 85% of which are singletons. The source material was PBMCs, sampled before anti-PD-1 treatment. These receptors were taken from a human donor with basal cell carcinoma.

This clone turned up a few times. This rearrangement joins TRBV6-2 or TRBV6-3 to TRBJ1-2; D gene ambiguous. CDR1 MNHEY and CDR2 SVGEGT come from the germline V gene. V was shortened by 4 bases and J by 1 base, with 4 bases between the two germline ends. The CDR3 totals 12 residues. CDR3 sequence: CASSFSNYGYTF. CDR3 nucleotides: TGTGCCAGCAGTTTTAGTAACTATGGCTACACCTTC.

The chain carries TRBV10-1 and TRBJ2-1; D is perhaps TRBD2 (6 bases). From germline, CDR1 is WNHNN and CDR2 SYGVQD (reference sequence). The CDR3 loop spans 15 amino acids. Trimming took off 2 bases at V and 4 bases at J, with 12 bases between the two ends. The CDR3 nucleotides are TGCGCCAGCAGTGAGGTGGCGGGGCCTTACAATGAGCAGTTCTTC. Translation gives CASSEVAGPYNEQFF.

This chain connects TRBV4-1 to TRBJ2-5; D gene ambiguous. The CDR3 is made up of 13 amino acids. The germline V and J ends were trimmed by 1 base and 4 bases, with 7 bases remaining between them. Germline V gene data show CDR1 as MGHRA and CDR2 as YSYEKL. The chain's CDR3 is CASSQVARETQYF. CDR3 DNA sequence: TGCGCCAGCAGCCAAGTCGCCCGAGAGACCCAGTACTTC.

The chain is built from TRBV5-5 and TRBJ2-7, with D perhaps given as TRBD1 or TRBD2 (5 bases each). Germline CDR1 SGHKS, CDR2 YYEKEE (reference sequence). V gave up 5 bases and J gave up 3 bases, with 18 bases separating them. The CDR3 extends over 15 amino acids. The CDR3 is CASSSGPTFYYEQYF. The DNA of the CDR3 is TGTGCCAGCAGTTCGGGGCCGACCTTTTACTACGAGCAGTACTTC.

The V gene is TRBV15, the J gene TRBJ2-5; no firm D call. V lost 3 bases and J lost 3, with 11 bases in between. The CDR3 extends over 14 amino acids. CDR1 LNHNV and CDR2 YYDKDF come from the germline V gene (reference sequence). The CDR3 loop reads CATSSVQNKETQYF. CDR3 nucleotides: TGTGCCACCAGCAGTGTACAGAACAAAGAGACCCAGTACTTC. Full variable domain (remainder filled in from reference TRBV15 and TRBJ2-5): DAMVIQNPRYQVTQFGKPVTLSCSQTLNHNVMYWYQQKSSQAPKLLFHYYDKDFNNEADTPDNFQSRRPNTSFCFLDIRSPGLGDTAMYLCATSSVQNKETQYFGPGTRLLVL.

This clone came up once. The chain has TRBV11-3 and TRBJ2-2; possibly TRBD1 for D (5 bases). V gave up 6 bases and J gave up 3 bases, with 8 bases separating them. Looked up from germline, CDR1 is SGHNT and CDR2 is YENEEA. The CDR3 covers 13 residues. The CDR3 DNA follows: TGTGCCAGCAGATCGACAGACACCGGGGAGCTGTTTTTT. Encoded protein: CASRSTDTGELFF.

This chain links TRBV3-1 (or the pseudogene TRBV3-2) with TRBJ2-2, with 15 bases fitting TRBD2. The CDR3 runs 17 residues. The germline CDR1 and CDR2 sequences are LGHDT and YNNKEL (reference sequence). Germline trimming cut 1 base from V and 5 bases from J; bases unmatched to any gene: 2. CDR3 sequence reads: CASSQAGTSGGTGELFF. The CDR3 coding sequence is TGTGCCAGCAGCCAAGCCGGGACTAGCGGGGGGACCGGGGAGCTGTTTTTT.

The V and J genes are TRBV6-5 and TRBJ2-2, with a possible D match to TRBD1 (6 bases). Trimming pared 8 bases from V and 6 bases from J, leaving 19 bases between. Germline V gene sequence: CDR1 MNHEY, CDR2 SVGAGI. This CDR3 contains 15 residues. CDR3: CASGKTGSVAGELFF. CDR3 bases: TGTGCCAGCGGAAAAACAGGGTCGGTGGCCGGGGAGCTGTTTTTT.

The chain combines TRBV6-1 with TRBJ1-2; D call uncertain. V dropped 1 base and J dropped 4 bases, with 10 bases sitting between them. The CDR3 has 14 amino acids. Germline V gene lookup returns CDR1 MNHNS and CDR2 SASEGT. CDR3 region: CASSEGGFSYGYTF. CDR3 coding DNA: TGTGCCAGCAGTGAAGGGGGATTCTCCTATGGCTACACCTTC.

V and J are TRBV6-5 and TRBJ1-1, with 7 bases that match TRBD1. This CDR3 region has 14 residues. Germline CDR1 MNHEY, CDR2 SVGAGI. The ends lost 6 bases at V and 2 bases at J; junction bases unmatched: 6. In DNA, the CDR3 is TGTGCCAGCAGCCGCGGACAGGCAAACACTGAAGCTTTCTTT. As protein: CASSRGQANTEAFF.

The chain recombines TRBV10-3 with TRBJ1-2; 7 nucleotides line up with TRBD1. CDR1 is ENHRY, CDR2 SYGVKD, per germline. V trimming: 7 bases; J trimming: 8 bases; junction bases outside the gene matches: 4. The CDR3 is 11 amino acids. As DNA, the CDR3 is TGTGCCATCAATACAGGGGTCGGCTACACCTTC. The encoded protein is CAINTGVGYTF.

The J gene is TRBJ2-1, the V gene TRBV30, with 8 bases matching TRBD2. The V and J ends lost 3 bases and 4 bases, in that order; junction bases with no gene match: 8. Per germline, CDR1 GTSNPN and CDR2 SVGIG (reference sequence). The CDR3 is made up of 15 amino acids. CDR3 sequence reads: CAWRGPGGNYNEQFF. The CDR3 coding sequence is TGTGCCTGGAGGGGACCGGGGGGGAATTACAATGAGCAGTTCTTC.

The rearrangement links TRBV19 to TRBJ2-3; TRBD2 aligns across 11 bases. The CDR3 has 16 amino acids. The V and J ends lost 5 bases and 5 bases, in that order; junction bases with no gene match: 9. CDR1 and CDR2 from the germline V gene are LNHDA and SQIVND (reference sequence). CDR3 DNA sequence: TGTGCCAGTAGTTCTCGACTAGCGGGGTCCGGAGATACGCAGTATTTT. This sequence encodes CASSSRLAGSGDTQYF.

The chain joins TRBV6-6 to TRBJ1-1; D gene uncertain. This CDR3 is 14 amino acids long. The germline V and J ends were trimmed by 2 bases and 1 base, with 8 bases remaining between them. Per germline, CDR1 MNHNY and CDR2 SVGAGI (reference sequence). CDR3 sequence: CASSYQQTNTEAFF. CDR3 in DNA: TGTGCCAGCAGTTACCAGCAAACGAACACTGAAGCTTTCTTT.

The V and J genes are TRBV4-2 and TRBJ2-3; 7 bases match TRBD2. With 0 bases clipped from V and 4 bases from J, the junction kept 7 bases outside the gene matches. CDR1 and CDR2 from the germline V gene are LGHNA and YNFKEQ. The CDR3 sequence is 16 residues long. The CDR3 loop reads CASSQEESGEADTQYF. The CDR3 DNA sequence: TGTGCCAGCAGCCAAGAGGAGAGCGGGGAGGCAGATACGCAGTATTTT.

V gene TRBV7-8 combines with J gene TRBJ2-3; no firm D call. V lost 4 bases, J lost 0 bases, and 11 bases lay in between. Germline CDR1 is SGHVS and CDR2 is FQNEAQ. CDR3 length: 15 amino acids. CDR3 residues: CASSSGRPSTDTQYF. In nucleotides, the CDR3 is TGTGCCAGCAGCTCCGGTCGACCTAGCACAGATACGCAGTATTTT.

This clone was counted only a few times. The V call is TRBV4-1, the J call TRBJ2-1; 9 bases agree with TRBD1. V shed 4 bases and J 5 bases; nucleotides not matched to a gene: 6. There are 15 residues in the CDR3. In germline, CDR1 is MGHRA, CDR2 YSYEKL. CDR3 DNA: TGCGCCAGCAGCCCCTGGACAGGGGTGGACAATGAGCAGTTCTTC. Amino acids: CASSPWTGVDNEQFF.

This sequence joins TRBV19 and TRBJ1-1; 7 bases line up with TRBD1. The trim removed 7 bases at V and 0 bases at J, leaving 8 bases unmatched. The germline CDR1 and CDR2 sequences are LNHDA and SQIVND (reference sequence). This CDR3 comprises 15 residues. CDR3 residues: CASIYAGTVNTEAFF. The CDR3 DNA sequence: TGTGCCAGTATCTACGCCGGGACAGTGAACACTGAAGCTTTCTTT. Drawing the rest from reference TRBV19 and TRBJ1-1, the complete variable domain is DGGITQSPKYLFRKEGQNVTLSCEQNLNHDAMYWYRQDPGQGLRLIYYSQIVNDFQKGDIAEGYSVSREKKESFPLTVTSAQKNPTAFYLCASIYAGTVNTEAFFGQGTRLTVV.

The V call is TRBV6-5, the J call TRBJ1-5; maybe TRBD1 (6 bases). Trimming left V 6 bases short and J 3 bases short, with 15 bases between. This CDR3 is 15 amino acids long. The V gene's germline CDR1 is MNHEY and CDR2 SVGAGI. The CDR3 nucleotides read TGTGCCAGCAGCCCGCGGGGGCAGGTCAATCAGCCCCAGCATTTT. It translates to CASSPRGQVNQPQHF.

The rearrangement links TRBV20-1 to TRBJ1-1; D gene uncertain. CDR1 is DFQATT, CDR2 SNEGSKA, per germline (reference sequence). V was trimmed by 6 bases and J by 7 bases, leaving 12 bases between them. The CDR3 contains 11 residues. CDR3 sequence (DNA): TGCAGTGCAAGGGTCAGTTTTGAAGCTTTCTTT. Protein product: CSARVSFEAFF.

This clone was counted a single time. The gene calls are TRBV10-3 and TRBJ2-1; the D is unclear. The CDR3 runs to 13 residues. V gave up 1 base and J gave up 9 bases, with 10 bases separating them. Germline V gene sequence: CDR1 ENHRY, CDR2 SYGVKD. The CDR3 loop is CAISEFVVGEQFF. The CDR3 DNA reads as TGTGCCATCAGTGAGTTTGTAGTCGGTGAGCAGTTCTTC.

This sequence joins TRBV5-1 and TRBJ1-1; unclear D gene. Trimming stripped 2 bases from V and 1 base from J, with 3 bases between. The CDR3 loop spans 12 amino acids. CDR1 SGHRS and CDR2 YFSETQ come from the germline V gene. CDR3 amino acids: CASSLANTEAFF. In DNA form, the CDR3 reads TGCGCCAGCAGCTTAGCGAACACTGAAGCTTTCTTT.

The chain is built from TRBV4-1 and TRBJ2-2; 10 nucleotides agree with TRBD2. V trimming: 3 bases; J trimming: 7 bases; junction bases outside the gene matches: 5. Germline V gene data show CDR1 as MGHRA and CDR2 as YSYEKL. The CDR3 is 15 amino acids. CDR3 in amino acids: CASSHRQRGGGELFF. CDR3 in DNA: TGCGCCAGCAGCCACAGACAGCGGGGGGGCGGGGAGCTGTTTTTT.

The chain recombines TRBV28 with TRBJ2-7; 9 nucleotides agree with TRBD1. The J segment lost 5 bases and the V segment lost 2 bases, leaving 4 bases of the junction unmatched. The germline V gene encodes CDR1 MDHEN and CDR2 SYDVKM. The CDR3 covers 14 residues. The CDR3 region is CASSLGQGLDEQYF. In nucleotides, the CDR3 is TGTGCCAGCAGTTTAGGACAGGGGTTAGACGAGCAGTACTTC. The full variable domain, in which reference TRBV28 and TRBJ2-7 provide the parts outside the CDR3, is DVKVTQSSRYLVKRTGEKVFLECVQDMDHENMFWYRQDPGLGLRLIYFSYDVKMKEKGDIPEGYSVSREKKERFSLILESASTNQTSMYLCASSLGQGLDEQYFGPGTRLTVT.

The chain employs TRBV6-4 and TRBJ2-1; D may be TRBD2 (5 bases). Deletions cut 5 bases from V and 9 bases from J, with 14 bases between. Germline V gene data show CDR1 as MRHNA and CDR2 as SNTAGT. The CDR3 has 13 residues. The CDR3 nucleotides read TGTGCCAGCAGTCCCACAAGCGAGGGTGAGCAGTTCTTC. It encodes CASSPTSEGEQFF.